A selection of T cell receptor beta chains follows, all from one sample in a study of immune reconstitution after stem cell transplant in scleroderma. TCRdb processed the RT-PCR reads anew with MiXCR; each CDR3 protein has one entry. The sample shows under 2,500 distinct CDR3 sequences, around 9.9% of them seen only once. The sample was gathered before or after autologous hematopoietic stem cell transplantation (not recorded which). The receptor source for this set is a female donor with systemic sclerosis. Each CDR3 is given with its conserved first and last residue. D genes are given only for firm matches. Rows give clone size only sometimes, using once, few, many, or a class for an expanded clone.

V gene	D gene	J gene	clone size	CDR3 protein	CDR3 DNA
TRBV18	TRBD1	TRBJ2-3	few	CASSPPGLWTGGSDTQYF	TGTGCCAGCTCACCACCAGGGTTATGGACAGGGGGCTCGGATACGCAGTATTTT
TRBV2	TRBD1	TRBJ2-7	-	CASSVGQGEQYF	TGTGCCAGCAGTGTGGGACAGGGGGAGCAGTACTTC
TRBV6-2/TRBV6-3	-	TRBJ2-7	medium-sized	CASSLTGGSTYEQYF	TGTGCCAGCAGTTTGACAGGAGGGAGTACCTACGAGCAGTACTTC
TRBV12-3/TRBV12-4	-	TRBJ2-7	medium-sized	CASSIDSSYEQYF	TGTGCCAGCAGTATCGACAGTTCCTACGAGCAGTACTTC
TRBV7-7	-	TRBJ2-1	-	CASSLADPWKILDYNEQFF	TGTGCTAGCAGCTTAGCCGACCCCTGGAAGATACTAGACTACAATGAGCAGTTCTTC
TRBV29-1	-	TRBJ1-1	few	CSVRVNTEAFF	TGCAGCGTTCGGGTGAACACTGAAGCTTTCTTT
TRBV5-1	-	TRBJ2-2	medium-sized	CASGGDNTGELFF	TGCGCCAGCGGGGGAGATAACACCGGGGAGCTGTTTTTT
TRBV20-1	-	TRBJ1-6	medium-sized	CSAAQGRPYNSPLHF	TGCAGTGCTGCTCAGGGGCGCCCCTATAATTCACCCCTCCACTTT
TRBV20-1	-	TRBJ1-1	medium-sized	CSGGRGRHTIVGEAFF	TGCAGTGGCGGTAGGGGCAGGCACACAATAGTTGGTGAAGCTTTCTTT
TRBV28	-	TRBJ1-1	-	CASIRFRGAWDTEAFF	TGTGCCAGCATACGCTTTCGGGGGGCGTGGGACACTGAAGCTTTCTTT
TRBV5-1	-	TRBJ1-1	medium-sized	CASSKGRNTEAFF	TGCGCCAGCAGCAAGGGACGGAACACTGAAGCTTTCTTT
TRBV5-6	-	TRBJ1-2	-	CASSLESVPNYGYTF	TGTGCCAGCAGCTTGGAATCAGTCCCAAACTATGGCTACACCTTC
TRBV5-5	-	TRBJ1-1	medium-sized	CASTREVNTEAFF	TGTGCCAGCACCCGGGAGGTGAACACTGAAGCTTTCTTT
TRBV27	-	TRBJ1-5	medium-sized	CASSAQTEDSNQPQHF	TGTGCCAGCAGTGCACAGACAGAGGATAGCAATCAGCCCCAGCATTTT
TRBV20-1	-	TRBJ1-5	medium-sized	CSAIRGGNNQPQHF	TGCAGTGCTATACGCGGTGGGAATAATCAGCCCCAGCATTTT
TRBV20-1	-	TRBJ1-2	medium-sized	CSASLGPTLGYTF	TGCAGTGCTAGCCTGGGACCAACCCTTGGCTACACCTTC
TRBV5-1	-	TRBJ1-6	few	CASSWMAVGHSPLHF	TGCGCCAGCAGCTGGATGGCAGTGGGTCATTCACCCCTCCACTTT
TRBV7-2	TRBD2	TRBJ2-5	medium-sized	CASSLGRLAVETQYF	TGTGCCAGCAGCTTGGGGAGACTAGCGGTAGAGACCCAGTACTTC
TRBV19	-	TRBJ1-5	-	CASSRQDSNQPQHF	TGTGCCAGTAGTCGACAGGATAGCAATCAGCCCCAGCATTTT
TRBV7-2	-	TRBJ2-3	large	CASSLAGRHTDTQYF	TGTGCCAGCAGCTTAGCAGGCAGGCACACAGATACGCAGTATTTT
TRBV13	-	TRBJ2-5	few	CASSSWAALQETQYF	TGTGCCAGCAGCTCCTGGGCGGCGCTACAAGAGACCCAGTACTTC
TRBV5-1	-	TRBJ1-1	medium-sized	CASSAIYLTEAFF	TGCGCCAGCAGCGCAATTTATCTCACTGAAGCTTTCTTT
TRBV29-1	-	TRBJ2-3	medium-sized	CSVGTGMSGTQYF	TGCAGCGTTGGAACAGGGATGTCGGGTACGCAGTATTTT
TRBV19	-	TRBJ1-2	medium-sized	CASSPTTWGEGFNYGYTF	TGTGCCAGTAGCCCAACGACATGGGGCGAAGGATTCAACTATGGCTACACCTTC
TRBV29-1	TRBD1	TRBJ1-2	medium-sized	CSVGASRGRLGGYTF	TGCAGCGTTGGAGCTAGCAGGGGGCGCTTGGGTGGCTACACCTTC
TRBV20-1	-	TRBJ1-1	medium-sized	CSARDVRVNTEAFF	TGCAGTGCTAGAGATGTCCGGGTGAACACTGAAGCTTTCTTT
TRBV12-3/TRBV12-4	-	TRBJ2-7	-	CASSLGTSYEQYF	TGTGCCAGCAGTCTCGGGACATCCTACGAGCAGTACTTC
TRBV5-6	TRBD1	TRBJ1-1	many	CASSAGTGGGTEAFF	TGTGCCAGCAGCGCCGGGACAGGGGGCGGCACTGAAGCTTTCTTT
TRBV29-1	-	TRBJ2-1	medium-sized	CSVERGGSYNEQFF	TGCAGCGTTGAAAGGGGGGGCTCCTACAATGAGCAGTTCTTC
TRBV9	TRBD2	TRBJ2-1	-	CASSVTRTSGSRNEQFF	TGTGCCAGCAGCGTTACCCGGACTAGCGGGAGCAGGAATGAGCAGTTCTTC
TRBV4-1	-	TRBJ2-5	medium-sized	CASSPSPTLETQYF	TGCGCCAGCAGCCCCTCCCCCACTCTGGAGACCCAGTACTTC
TRBV20-1	TRBD2	TRBJ2-5	medium-sized	CSARPGLAIETQYF	TGCAGTGCTAGACCGGGACTAGCGATTGAGACCCAGTACTTC
TRBV20-1	-	TRBJ1-2	medium-sized	CSARERTAPSTIGYTF	TGCAGTGCTAGAGAGAGGACAGCCCCCTCCACTATTGGCTACACCTTC
TRBV30	TRBD2	TRBJ2-7	few	CAWSRDYSYEQYF	TGTGCCTGGAGTAGGGACTACTCCTACGAGCAGTACTTC
TRBV7-2	-	TRBJ2-2	large	CASSSQSGNTGELFF	TGTGCCAGCAGCTCCCAATCAGGGAACACCGGGGAGCTGTTTTTT
TRBV29-1	TRBD1	TRBJ2-7	medium-sized	CSVEGQSGRSSYEQYF	TGCAGCGTTGAGGGACAGTCAGGCCGAAGCTCCTACGAGCAGTACTTC
TRBV28	TRBD1	TRBJ1-5	-	CASLTTGASRNQPQHF	TGTGCCAGCCTTACGACAGGGGCCTCCCGCAATCAGCCCCAGCATTTT
TRBV2	-	TRBJ1-1	large	CASSEYYRDQLNTEAFF	TGTGCCAGCAGTGAATACTACAGGGACCAATTGAACACTGAAGCTTTCTTT
TRBV27	TRBD1	TRBJ2-5	medium-sized	CASSPSDREVWWTQYF	TGTGCCAGCAGTCCGTCGGACAGGGAAGTATGGTGGACCCAGTACTTC
TRBV20-1	-	TRBJ2-7	medium-sized	CSARKKTTYEQYF	TGCAGTGCTAGAAAAAAGACGACCTACGAGCAGTACTTC
TRBV3-1	TRBD1	TRBJ2-5	medium-sized	CASSQRQGWETQYF	TGTGCCAGCAGCCAGAGACAGGGGTGGGAGACCCAGTACTTC
TRBV2	TRBD1	TRBJ2-1	large	CASRTWTGKGNEQFF	TGTGCCAGCAGGACCTGGACAGGGAAAGGCAATGAGCAGTTCTTC
TRBV5-1	-	TRBJ1-2	medium-sized	CASSLGGGYDGYTF	TGCGCCAGCAGCTTGGGAGGAGGATACGATGGCTACACCTTC
TRBV6-5	-	TRBJ1-4	large	CASSYEQGGEKLFF	TGTGCCAGCAGTTACGAACAGGGAGGTGAAAAACTGTTTTTT
TRBV12-3/TRBV12-4	-	TRBJ2-3	many	CASSLFPGPGTDTQYF	TGTGCCAGCAGTTTGTTTCCAGGGCCCGGCACAGATACGCAGTATTTT
TRBV29-1	TRBD1	TRBJ2-1	medium-sized	CSGAGTGGVNEQFF	TGCAGCGGGGCCGGGACAGGGGGAGTCAATGAGCAGTTCTTC
TRBV7-9	-	TRBJ1-3	medium-sized	CASSSPKGNTIYF	TGTGCCAGCAGCTCCCCTAAGGGAAACACCATATATTTT
TRBV20-1	-	TRBJ2-3	medium-sized	CSARDSGTLRGYF	TGCAGTGCTAGAGATAGCGGAACATTAAGGGGGTATTTT
TRBV12-3/TRBV12-4	-	TRBJ1-2	medium-sized	CASSLDRSYGYTF	TGTGCCAGCAGTTTAGACAGGAGCTATGGCTACACCTTC
TRBV7-2	-	TRBJ2-2	medium-sized	CASSSSGRGAQNRELFF	TGTGCCAGCAGCTCCTCAGGCCGGGGGGCTCAGAATCGGGAGCTGTTTTTT
TRBV3-1	-	TRBJ2-2	medium-sized	CASSQSMNTGELFF	TGTGCCAGCAGCCAATCCATGAACACCGGGGAGCTGTTTTTT
TRBV5-1	-	TRBJ1-2	-	CASSRTGPNGYTF	TGCGCCAGCAGCCGAACAGGACCTAATGGCTACACCTTC
TRBV20-1	-	TRBJ2-5	medium-sized	CSASVPGRRETQYF	TGCAGTGCTAGTGTGCCCGGGCGGCGGGAGACCCAGTACTTC